This T cell receptor (beta chain) was recovered during a study of blood T cell repertoires in COVID-19. Overall study: Collection of acute and convalescent COVID-19 samples took place in the United States, Italy and Spain. The analysed material was cDNA or gDNA that came from T cells, B-cell-depleted T cells, or PBMCs.

Germline CDR1 LNHNV, CDR2 YYDKDF (reference sequence). V shed 3 bases and J shed 0 bases, with 5 bases lying between them. This CDR3 region has 13 residues. This clone has just one count. In the original analysis: Estimation of nucleated cell counts relied on the amplification of reference gene primers. Sequenced by immunoSEQ multiplex PCR; TCRdb stores in-frame clones only, minus some. Clonal size and the V and J genes are those of that table, whereas D and trimming came from the DNA. The sample contains some 120,000 clones, about 91% of which appear only once. The sample comprised peripheral blood. The TCR comes from a woman between 45 and 65 years old with active or convalescent COVID-19. V is TRBV15 and J is TRBJ1-1; D is uncertain. This CDR3 reads CATSSPVNTEAFF. The CDR3 region has the DNA TGTGCCACCAGCAGCCCCGTGAACACTGAAGCTTTCTTT.